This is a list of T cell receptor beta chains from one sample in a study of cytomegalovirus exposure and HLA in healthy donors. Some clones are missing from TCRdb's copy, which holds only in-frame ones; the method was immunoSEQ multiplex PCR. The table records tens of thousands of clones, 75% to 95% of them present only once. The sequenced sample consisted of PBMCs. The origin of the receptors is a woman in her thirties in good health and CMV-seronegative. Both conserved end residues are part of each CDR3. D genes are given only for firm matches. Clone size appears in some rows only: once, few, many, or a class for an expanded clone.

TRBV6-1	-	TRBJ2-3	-	CASSEQTRQNTQYF	TGTGCCAGCAGTGAACAAACCCGACAGAATACGCAGTATTTT
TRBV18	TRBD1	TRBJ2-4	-	CASSPPGQGLSKNIQYF	TGTGCCAGCTCACCTCCGGGACAGGGGCTGTCCAAAAACATTCAGTACTTC
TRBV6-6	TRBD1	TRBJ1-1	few	CASREGQGGLGTEAFF	TGTGCCAGCAGGGAGGGACAGGGTGGTTTGGGCACTGAAGCTTTCTTT
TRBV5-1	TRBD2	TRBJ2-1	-	CASSLGGLAGAYVEQFF	TGCGCCAGCAGCTTGGGGGGACTAGCGGGAGCCTACGTTGAGCAGTTCTTC
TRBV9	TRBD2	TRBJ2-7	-	CASSGGTSGSYEQYF	TGTGCCAGCAGCGGAGGGACTAGCGGGTCCTACGAGCAGTACTTC
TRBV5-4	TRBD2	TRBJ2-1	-	CASSLTSGPYNEQFF	TGTGCCAGCAGCCTGACTAGCGGCCCCTACAATGAGCAGTTCTTC
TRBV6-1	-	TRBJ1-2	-	CASSERDSTLSLRGYTF	TGTGCCAGCAGCGAACGCGACAGTACCCTCTCTCTTCGGGGCTACACCTTC
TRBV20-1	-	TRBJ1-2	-	CSASSGDGYTF	TGCAGTGCCAGTAGCGGCGATGGCTACACCTTC
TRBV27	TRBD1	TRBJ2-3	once	CASIVFGRTGSDTQYF	TGTGCCAGCATAGTTTTCGGTAGGACAGGGTCCGATACGCAGTATTTT
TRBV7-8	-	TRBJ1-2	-	CASNEPGQTYGYTF	TGTGCCAGCAACGAACCAGGACAGACCTATGGCTACACCTTC
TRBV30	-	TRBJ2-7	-	CAWNVERSSYEQYF	TGTGCCTGGAACGTCGAGCGGAGCTCCTACGAGCAGTACTTC
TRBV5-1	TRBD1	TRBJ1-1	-	CASNRGQNTEAFF	TGCGCCAGCAACAGGGGGCAGAACACTGAAGCTTTCTTT
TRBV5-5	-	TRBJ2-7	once	CASSSHGVGGEQYF	TGTGCCAGCAGCTCTCATGGGGTAGGGGGCGAGCAGTACTTC
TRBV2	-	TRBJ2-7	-	CASGQGSNEQYF	TGTGCCAGCGGGCAGGGGTCGAACGAGCAGTACTTC
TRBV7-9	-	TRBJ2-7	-	CASSLSVFWQGKGEQYF	TGTGCCAGCAGCTTATCCGTATTTTGGCAGGGGAAGGGCGAGCAGTACTTC
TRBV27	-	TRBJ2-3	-	CASTHSGQGDTQYF	TGTGCCAGTACGCACAGCGGCCAAGGAGATACGCAGTATTTT
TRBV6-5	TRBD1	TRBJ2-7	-	CASSYTGQGAYEQYF	TGTGCCAGCAGTTATACCGGACAGGGGGCTTACGAGCAGTACTTC
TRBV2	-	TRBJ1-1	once	CASSEQRSMNTEAFF	TGTGCCAGCAGTGAACAGAGGTCAATGAACACTGAAGCTTTCTTT
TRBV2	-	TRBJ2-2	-	CASSESGPMNTGELFF	TGTGCCAGCAGTGAATCGGGTCCGATGAACACCGGGGAGCTGTTTTTT
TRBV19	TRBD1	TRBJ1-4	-	CASIFEQGAMANEKLFF	TGTGCCAGTATCTTCGAACAGGGGGCGATGGCTAATGAAAAACTGTTTTTT
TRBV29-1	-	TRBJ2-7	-	CSAVQGVAGYEQYF	TGCAGCGCCGTACAGGGAGTAGCGGGTTACGAGCAGTACTTC
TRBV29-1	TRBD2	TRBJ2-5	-	CSVETSGWETQYF	TGCAGCGTTGAAACTAGCGGGTGGGAGACCCAGTACTTC
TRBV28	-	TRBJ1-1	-	CASPSAFF	TGTGCCAGCCCGTCTGCTTTCTTT
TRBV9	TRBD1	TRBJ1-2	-	CASSYRTGPGHYGYTF	TGTGCCAGCAGCTACCGGACAGGCCCTGGCCACTATGGCTACACCTTC
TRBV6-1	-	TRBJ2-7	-	CASGTGPYEQYF	TGTGCCAGCGGTACAGGGCCCTACGAGCAGTACTTC
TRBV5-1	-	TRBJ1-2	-	CASSLDKPQDGYTF	TGCGCCAGCAGCTTGGATAAACCACAGGATGGCTACACCTTC
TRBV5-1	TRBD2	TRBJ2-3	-	CASSDGTSVYTQYF	TGCGCCAGCAGCGACGGGACTAGTGTATATACGCAGTATTTT
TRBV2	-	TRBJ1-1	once	CASSEGWGLSNTEAFF	TGTGCCAGCAGTGAAGGGTGGGGCCTTTCGAACACTGAAGCTTTCTTT
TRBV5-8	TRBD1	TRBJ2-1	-	CASSLSGGAYNEQFF	TGTGCCAGCAGCTTGTCAGGGGGCGCCTACAATGAGCAGTTCTTC
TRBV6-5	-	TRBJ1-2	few	CASSYSPSSPYGYTF	TGTGCCAGCAGTTACTCCCCGTCCTCTCCCTATGGCTACACCTTC
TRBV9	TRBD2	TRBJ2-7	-	CASSPSLAGAYEQYF	TGTGCCAGCAGCCCATCCTTAGCGGGGGCCTACGAGCAGTACTTC
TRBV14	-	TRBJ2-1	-	CASSQGTGDEQFF	TGTGCCAGCAGCCAAGGCACGGGAGATGAGCAGTTCTTC
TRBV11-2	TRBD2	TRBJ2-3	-	CASSLVAGGQADTQYF	TGTGCCAGCAGCTTAGTAGCGGGAGGGCAGGCAGATACGCAGTATTTT
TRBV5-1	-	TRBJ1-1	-	CASSLASRQDGNTEAFF	TGCGCCAGCAGCTTGGCCTCGAGACAGGACGGGAACACTGAAGCTTTCTTT
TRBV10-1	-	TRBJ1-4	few	CASRRDRMNEKLFF	TGCGCCAGCAGAAGAGACAGGATGAACGAAAAACTGTTTTTT
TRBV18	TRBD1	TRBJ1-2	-	CASSPPGQGEGYTF	TGTGCCAGCTCACCACCGGGGCAGGGGGAAGGCTACACCTTC
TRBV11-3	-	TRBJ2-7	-	CASSLTTGHYEQYF	TGTGCCAGCAGCTTAACGACGGGTCACTACGAGCAGTACTTC
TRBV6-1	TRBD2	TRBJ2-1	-	CASSEVVAGVNEQFF	TGTGCCAGCAGTGAAGTGGTAGCGGGAGTGAATGAGCAGTTCTTC
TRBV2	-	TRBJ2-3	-	CASSKGGPNTDTQYF	TGTGCCAGCAGCAAAGGAGGGCCGAACACAGATACGCAGTATTTT
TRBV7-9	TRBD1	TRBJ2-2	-	CASSLYQGALTGELFF	TGTGCCAGCAGCCTCTACCAGGGGGCGCTGACCGGGGAGCTGTTTTTT
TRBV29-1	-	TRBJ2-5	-	CSVVWGQRIGTPEETQYF	TGCAGCGTTGTGTGGGGACAGCGAATCGGGACTCCCGAAGAGACCCAGTACTTC
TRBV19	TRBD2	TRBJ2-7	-	CASSPTSGSSSEQYF	TGTGCCAGTAGTCCAACTAGCGGGAGTTCAAGCGAGCAGTACTTC
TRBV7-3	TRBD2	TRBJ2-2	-	CASSLTSRLATNTGELFF	TGTGCCAGCAGCTTAACGTCGAGACTAGCGACGAACACCGGGGAGCTGTTTTTT
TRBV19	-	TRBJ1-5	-	CASSIKGRGRDQPQHF	TGTGCCAGTAGTATAAAAGGCAGGGGCAGGGATCAGCCCCAGCATTTT
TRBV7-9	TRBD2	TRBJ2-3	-	CARGGTVGTDTQYF	TGTGCCCGGGGGGGGACCGTCGGAACAGATACGCAGTATTTT
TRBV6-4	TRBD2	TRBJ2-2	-	CASSALRGASTGELFF	TGTGCCAGCAGTGCTCTGCGGGGGGCTTCCACCGGGGAGCTGTTTTTT
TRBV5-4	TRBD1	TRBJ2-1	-	CASRPSGTGGANEQFF	TGTGCCAGCAGACCCTCCGGGACAGGGGGCGCGAATGAGCAGTTCTTC
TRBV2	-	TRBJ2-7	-	CASKFQMVSYEQYF	TGTGCCAGCAAATTCCAGATGGTTTCCTACGAGCAGTACTTC
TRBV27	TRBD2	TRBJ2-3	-	CASSFTWSREELYTQYF	TGTGCCAGCAGTTTTACCTGGTCCCGGGAGGAGTTATATACGCAGTATTTT
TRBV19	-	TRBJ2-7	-	CASSITAAALYEQYF	TGTGCCAGTAGTATTACTGCGGCAGCACTATACGAGCAGTACTTC
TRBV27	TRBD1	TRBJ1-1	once	CASSYTPGGQGESFF	TGTGCCAGCAGTTACACACCTGGGGGACAGGGTGAGTCTTTCTTT
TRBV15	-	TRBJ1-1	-	CATSRDLRPGTPPEAFF	TGTGCCACCAGCAGAGATCTTCGACCAGGGACACCGCCTGAAGCTTTCTTT
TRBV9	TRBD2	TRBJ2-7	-	CASSVSGDTYEQYF	TGTGCCAGCAGCGTTAGCGGGGACACCTACGAGCAGTACTTC
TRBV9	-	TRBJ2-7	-	CASSGAGTFYEQYF	TGTGCCAGCAGCGGGGCGGGGACTTTTTACGAGCAGTACTTC
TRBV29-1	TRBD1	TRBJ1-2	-	CSVEGGQSYGYTF	TGCAGCGTTGAAGGGGGACAGAGCTATGGCTACACCTTC